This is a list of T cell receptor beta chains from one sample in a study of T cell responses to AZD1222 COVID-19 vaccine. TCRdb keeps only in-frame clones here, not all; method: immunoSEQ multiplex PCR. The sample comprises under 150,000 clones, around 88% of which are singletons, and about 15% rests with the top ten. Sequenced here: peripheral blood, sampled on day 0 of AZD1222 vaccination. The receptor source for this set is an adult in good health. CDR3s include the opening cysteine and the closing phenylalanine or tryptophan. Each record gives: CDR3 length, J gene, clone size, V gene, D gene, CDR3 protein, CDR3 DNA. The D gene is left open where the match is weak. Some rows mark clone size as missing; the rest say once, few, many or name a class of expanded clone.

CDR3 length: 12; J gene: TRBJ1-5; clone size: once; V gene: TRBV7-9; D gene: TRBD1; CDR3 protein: CASSLRTGPRHF; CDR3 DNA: TGTGCCAGCAGCCTTCGGACAGGGCCGCGTCATTTT
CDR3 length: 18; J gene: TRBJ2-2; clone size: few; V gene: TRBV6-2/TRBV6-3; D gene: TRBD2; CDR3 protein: CASSPGTSGGDVTGELFF; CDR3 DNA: TGTGCCAGCAGCCCCGGGACTAGCGGGGGGGATGTCACCGGGGAGCTGTTTTTT
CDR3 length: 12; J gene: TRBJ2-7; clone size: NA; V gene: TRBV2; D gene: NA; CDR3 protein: CASNQGNYEQYF; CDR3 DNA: TGTGCCAGCAACCAAGGCAACTACGAGCAGTACTTC
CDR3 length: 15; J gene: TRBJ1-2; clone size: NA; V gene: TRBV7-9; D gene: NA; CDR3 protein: CASSLGARSNYGYTF; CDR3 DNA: TGTGCCAGCAGCCTAGGGGCCAGATCTAACTATGGCTACACCTTC
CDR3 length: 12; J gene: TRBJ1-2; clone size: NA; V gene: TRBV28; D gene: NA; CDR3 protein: CASSYMLYGYTF; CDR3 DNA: TGTGCCAGCAGTTACATGTTATATGGCTACACCTTC
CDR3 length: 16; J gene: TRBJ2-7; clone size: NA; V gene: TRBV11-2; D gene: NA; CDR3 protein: CASSPALAGPPYEQYF; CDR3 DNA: TGTGCCAGCAGCCCTGCCCTCGCAGGGCCTCCCTACGAGCAGTACTTC
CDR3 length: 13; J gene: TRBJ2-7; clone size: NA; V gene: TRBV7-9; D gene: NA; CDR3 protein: CASSLDGAGEQYF; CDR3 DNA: TGTGCCAGCAGCTTAGATGGGGCCGGCGAGCAGTACTTC
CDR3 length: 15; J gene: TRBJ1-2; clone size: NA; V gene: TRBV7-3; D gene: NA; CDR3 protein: CASSLRVRGYYGYTF; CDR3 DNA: TGTGCCAGCAGCTTACGTGTCAGGGGATACTATGGCTACACCTTC
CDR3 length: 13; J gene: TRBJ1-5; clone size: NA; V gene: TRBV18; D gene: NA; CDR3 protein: CASSPSENQPQHF; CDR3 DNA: TGTGCCAGCTCACCATCAGAAAATCAGCCCCAGCATTTT
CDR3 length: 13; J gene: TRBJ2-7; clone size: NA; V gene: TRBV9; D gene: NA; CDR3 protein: CASSSQGPYPRYF; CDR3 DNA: TGTGCCAGCAGCTCCCAGGGGCCTTACCCGCGGTACTTC
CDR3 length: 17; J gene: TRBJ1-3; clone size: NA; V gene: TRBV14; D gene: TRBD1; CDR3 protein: CASSPPPTGLIGNTIYF; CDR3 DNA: TGTGCCAGCAGCCCCCCCCCGACAGGGCTAATTGGAAACACCATATATTTT
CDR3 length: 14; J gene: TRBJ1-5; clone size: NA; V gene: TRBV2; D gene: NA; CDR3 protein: CASRSGYSNQPQHF; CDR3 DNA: TGTGCCAGCAGGTCAGGGTATAGCAATCAGCCCCAGCATTTT
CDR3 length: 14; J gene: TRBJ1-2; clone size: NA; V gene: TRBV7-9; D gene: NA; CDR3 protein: CASSLARLSYGYTF; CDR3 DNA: TGTGCCAGCAGCTTAGCGCGGCTTAGCTATGGCTACACCTTC
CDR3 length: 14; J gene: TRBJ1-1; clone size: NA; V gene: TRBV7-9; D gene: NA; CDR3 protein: CASIKQGLGIEAFF; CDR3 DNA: TGTGCCAGCATCAAGCAGGGACTGGGAATTGAAGCTTTCTTT
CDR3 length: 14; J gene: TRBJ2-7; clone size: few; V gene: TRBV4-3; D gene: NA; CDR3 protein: CASSQDRAGYEQYF; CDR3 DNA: TGCGCCAGCAGCCAAGATCGGGCGGGCTACGAGCAGTACTTC
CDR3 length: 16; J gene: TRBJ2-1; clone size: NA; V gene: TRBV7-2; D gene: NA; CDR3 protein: CASSLEWGTAYNEQFF; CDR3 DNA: TGTGCCAGCAGCTTAGAGTGGGGGACGGCTTACAATGAGCAGTTCTTC